This passage covers 22 T cell receptor beta chains from one sample sequenced in a study of blood T cell repertoires in COVID-19. Clones were sequenced by immunoSEQ multiplex PCR, and TCRdb holds only the in-frame ones, with some missing. The sample lists fewer than 20,000 clones, 90% to 95% seen once, with roughly 3.9% in the top ten. Sequencing was carried out using peripheral blood. The receptors here all came from a woman aged 45-59 years with active COVID-19.

This rearrangement joins TRBV18 to TRBJ2-2; TRBD1 might be the D (7 bases). Trimming removed 1 base from V and 7 bases from J, with 19 bases in between. There are 17 residues in the CDR3. Germline V CDR1 and CDR2: KGHSH, LQKENI. This CDR3 reads CASSPRFGGGANGELFF. CDR3 sequence (DNA): TGTGCCAGCTCACCACGCTTTGGAGGGGGCGCGAACGGGGAGCTGTTTTTT.

The chain uses TRBV7-3 and TRBJ2-1; D may be TRBD2 (6 bases). V lost 0 bases, J lost 5 bases, and 11 bases lay in between. Germline CDR1 reads SGHTA; CDR2 reads FQGTGA. The CDR3 totals 15 residues. The CDR3 sequence: CASSLTSGWDNEQFF. CDR3 DNA: TGTGCCAGCAGCTTAACAAGCGGGTGGGACAATGAGCAGTTCTTC.

The rearrangement joins TRBV20-1 to TRBJ1-1, with TRBD1 as a possible D gene (5 bases). V lost 6 bases, J lost 6 bases, and 11 bases lay in between. The CDR3 runs to 11 residues. The V gene's germline CDR1 is DFQATT and CDR2 SNEGSKA (reference sequence). CDR3 DNA sequence: TGCAGTGCGAAGGGCAGGGCTGAAGCTTTCTTT. It specifies CSAKGRAEAFF.

This sequence joins TRBV5-1 and TRBJ2-1; TRBD2 matches 7 bases. The CDR3 consists of 18 residues. Germline CDR1 is SGHRS and CDR2 is YFSETQ. Unmatched junction bases numbered 12, after V lost 3 bases and J lost 0 bases. CDR3 nucleotides: TGCGCCAGCAGCTGGTCCGGGAGTAGCGGGTACTCCTACAATGAGCAGTTCTTC. Its protein product is CASSWSGSSGYSYNEQFF.

The CDR3 loop is CASSVEGRGYQETQYF. The CDR3 DNA follows: TGTGCCAGCAGCGTAGAGGGGAGGGGGTACCAAGAGACCCAGTACTTC. This rearrangement joins TRBV9 to TRBJ2-5; D is perhaps TRBD2 (7 bases). The germline V gene has CDR1 SGDLS and CDR2 YYNGEE. V lost 0 bases, J lost 0 bases, and 12 bases lay in between. The CDR3 is 16 amino acids.

The chain combines TRBV29-1 with TRBJ2-3; D may be TRBD1 (6 bases). V shed 1 base and J shed 0 bases, with 14 bases lying between them. This CDR3 has 16 residues. Germline V lookup: CDR1 SQVTM, CDR2 ANQGSEA. The CDR3 nucleotides read TGCAGCGTTGAAGGGGGGACATTCGGTAGCACAGATACGCAGTATTTT. Translated: CSVEGGTFGSTDTQYF.

The chain joins TRBV24-1 to TRBJ2-1; TRBD2 matches 8 bases. The germline V gene encodes CDR1 KGHDR and CDR2 SFDVKD. The CDR3 sequence is 16 residues long. With 1 base clipped from V and 8 bases from J, the junction kept 9 bases outside the gene matches. The CDR3 reads CATSDFNGGAMDEQFF. CDR3 DNA sequence: TGTGCCACCAGTGATTTCAACGGGGGGGCCATGGATGAGCAGTTCTTC.

Only one count was recorded for this clone. The gene calls are TRBV20-1 and TRBJ1-1; D not certain. Germline lookup yields CDR1 DFQATT and CDR2 SNEGSKA (reference sequence). V was pared by 3 bases and J by 8 bases, with 10 bases between. This CDR3 region has 11 residues. CDR3 sequence reads: CSASSTPEAFF. The DNA of the CDR3 is TGCAGTGCTAGCTCCACACCGGAAGCTTTCTTT.

In this sample, this clone turned up once. The rearrangement links TRBV5-1 to TRBJ2-7; tentative D call: TRBD1 (6 bases). The V gene lost 5 bases and the J gene lost 6 bases, with 21 bases spanning the gap. The germline CDR1 and CDR2 sequences are SGHRS and YFSETQ. The CDR3 consists of 15 residues. The chain's CDR3 is CASSYGQSIVGEQYF. The CDR3 nucleotides read TGCGCCAGCAGTTATGGACAGTCTATAGTCGGCGAGCAGTACTTC.

The rearrangement uses TRBV15 and TRBJ1-5; 9 nucleotides line up with TRBD1. J was trimmed by 5 bases and V by 5 bases; bases with no gene match: 4. Germline CDR1 LNHNV, CDR2 YYDKDF (reference sequence). The length of the CDR3 is 14 residues. CDR3 coding DNA: TGTGCCACCAGCTCCCGGGACAGGGATCAGCCCCAGCATTTT. Protein: CATSSRDRDQPQHF.

CDR3: CAYSPYSYNEQFF. CDR3 bases: TGTGCCTATAGCCCATACTCCTACAATGAGCAGTTCTTC. The chain combines TRBV30 with TRBJ2-1; D ambiguous. Germline V gives CDR1 GTSNPN, CDR2 SVGIG (reference sequence). With 7 bases removed from V and 0 bases from J, the gap between germline ends came to 10 bases. The CDR3 runs 13 residues.

The chain links TRBV3-1 (or the pseudogene TRBV3-2) to TRBJ2-7; D is ambiguous. Germline CDR1 and CDR2: LGHDT and YNNKEL (reference sequence). V was cut by 0 bases and J by 6 bases, with 12 bases left in between. CDR3 length: 14 amino acids. The CDR3: CASSQEPGVGEQYF. The CDR3 DNA reads as TGTGCCAGCAGCCAAGAACCGGGTGTAGGCGAGCAGTACTTC.

This CDR3 reads CASSLNPRGYTF. CDR3 in DNA: TGTGCCAGCAGTTTAAACCCGCGGGGCTACACCTTC. This chain joins TRBV28 and TRBJ1-2; no clear D gene. Germline CDR1 is MDHEN and CDR2 is SYDVKM. The CDR3 is made up of 12 amino acids. Deletions cut 2 bases from V and 8 bases from J, with 9 bases between.

The chain employs TRBV3-1 (or the pseudogene TRBV3-2) and TRBJ2-1, with TRBD2 matching over 8 bases. CDR1 LGHDT and CDR2 YNNKEL come from the germline V gene (reference sequence). The J segment lost 4 bases and the V segment lost 3 bases, leaving 2 bases of the junction unmatched. This CDR3 is built from 14 residues. The CDR3 DNA sequence: TGTGCCAGCAGCCAGGGACTAGAATACAATGAGCAGTTCTTC. This encodes CASSQGLEYNEQFF.

The chain couples TRBV9 to TRBJ1-4; 9 bases are a match to TRBD1. This CDR3 has 15 residues. Germline CDR1 SGDLS, CDR2 YYNGEE. Trimming cost V 2 bases and J 7 bases; bases outside gene matches: 6. Here the CDR3 DNA reads TGTGCCAGCAGCGTTAGGGGACAGGGAAGTGAAAAACTGTTTTTT. Translated: CASSVRGQGSEKLFF.

The V and J genes are TRBV12-5 and TRBJ2-1; 7 bases are shared with TRBD2. The CDR3 spans 15 residues. From germline, CDR1 is LGHNT and CDR2 FRNRAP. Germline trimming cut 6 bases from V and 4 bases from J; bases unmatched to any gene: 9. As DNA, the CDR3 is TGTGCTAGTGGAGCCGGGACTACCGGTTACAATGAGCAGTTCTTC. This encodes CASGAGTTGYNEQFF.

The chain is built from TRBV18 and TRBJ1-1; no definite D call. Trimming stripped 6 bases from V and 3 bases from J, with 17 bases between. The CDR3 length is 15 residues. The germline CDR1 and CDR2 sequences are KGHSH and LQKENI. This CDR3 reads CASSPLPSQDTEAFF. CDR3 in DNA: TGTGCCAGCTCCCCTTTACCCTCCCAGGACACTGAAGCTTTCTTT.

The chain joins TRBV11-1 to TRBJ2-3; 8 positions agree with TRBD1. Germline V gene sequence: CDR1 SGHAT, CDR2 FQDESV (reference sequence). The CDR3 covers 16 residues. V shed 0 bases, J shed 8 bases, and the junction held 10 bases outside the gene matches. The CDR3 DNA reads as TGTGCCAGCAGCTTAGCGGGAGGACAGGGCACGGGTACGCAGTATTTT. The encoded protein is CASSLAGGQGTGTQYF.

The rearrangement uses TRBV30 and TRBJ2-2; possibly TRBD2 for D (6 bases). Germline values: CDR1 GTSNPN, CDR2 SVGIG (reference sequence). Trimming removed 3 bases from V and 4 bases from J, with 15 bases in between. The CDR3 extends over 15 amino acids. The CDR3 nucleotides read TGTGCCTGGAGAACTAGCTCCTTGAGCACCGGGGAGCTGTTTTTT. Amino acids: CAWRTSSLSTGELFF.

The chain recombines TRBV2 with TRBJ1-6; the D gene is possibly TRBD1 (6 bases). V shed 5 bases and J shed 7 bases, with 12 bases lying between them. The germline gives CDR1 SNHLY, CDR2 FYNNEI. CDR3 length: 14 amino acids. Written as DNA, the CDR3 is TGTGCCAGCAGTCAAGGACAGTGGAATTCACCCCTCCACTTT. Translation gives CASSQGQWNSPLHF. Full variable domain (remainder filled in from reference TRBV2 and TRBJ1-6): EPEVTQTPSHQVTQMGQEVILRCVPISNHLYFYWYRQILGQKVEFLVSFYNNEISEKSEIFDDQFSVERPDGSNFTLKIRSTKLEDSAMYFCASSQGQWNSPLHFGNGTRLTVT.

This chain joins TRBV15 and TRBJ1-2; D ambiguous. This CDR3 is built from 14 residues. Per the germline V gene, CDR1 is LNHNV and CDR2 is YYDKDF (reference sequence). The V end was cut by 1 base, the J end by 4 bases, with 10 bases between. CDR3 in DNA: TGTGCCACCAGCAGAGTAAACAGTTTCTATGGCTACACCTTC. Protein product: CATSRVNSFYGYTF.

The genes are TRBV28 and TRBJ2-7; the D gene is possibly TRBD1 (6 bases). Deletions cut 8 bases from V and 0 bases from J, with 20 bases between. Per the germline V gene, CDR1 is MDHEN and CDR2 is SYDVKM. The CDR3 runs 16 residues. The CDR3 region is CASPPLLVTGSYEQYF. CDR3 coding DNA: TGTGCCAGCCCCCCGTTGTTGGTGACAGGCTCCTACGAGCAGTACTTC.